A selection of T cell receptor beta chains follows, all from one sample in a study of OX40 agonist ivuxolimab in advanced cancers. Sequencing was performed with immunoSEQ multiplex PCR; in TCRdb, only in-frame clones are kept and a portion is missing. The table records about 70,000 clones, around 80% of them present only once. The specimen was CD4+ or CD8+ T cells sorted from blood, collected in a trial of the OX40 agonist ivuxolimab. The receptors stem from an adult with an advanced solid tumor such as melanoma, head and neck, liver or kidney cancer. Both conserved end residues are part of each CDR3. Each record gives: J gene, clone size, D gene, V gene, CDR3 DNA, CDR3 protein. D genes are given only for firm matches. Size is stated for part of the rows, as once, few or many counts, or as a class when the clone is expanded.

>TRBJ1-5|NA|NA|TRBV6-1
TGTGCCAGCAGTGCTCTCAGACAGATACGGAGCAATCAGCCCCAGCATTTT
CASSALRQIRSNQPQHF
>TRBJ1-2|once|NA|TRBV4-3
TGCGCCAGCAGCCAGGGACGCGGGCTCTATGGCTACACCTTC
CASSQGRGLYGYTF
>TRBJ2-3|NA|NA|TRBV6-4
TGTGCCAGCAGGCAGCAAAGCTTCACAGATACGCAGTATTTT
CASRQQSFTDTQYF
>TRBJ2-7|NA|TRBD2|TRBV7-2
TGTGCCAGCAGCTTAGAGAGCGGGAGAAGGGCCTACGAGCAGTACTTC
CASSLESGRRAYEQYF
>TRBJ2-7|few|TRBD1|TRBV18
TGTGCCAGCTCACAGAGGACAGGGGGGTACGAGCAGTACTTC
CASSQRTGGYEQYF
>TRBJ1-2|few|NA|TRBV29-1
TGCAGCGTGGGAATGGACTCCATCCACACCTTC
CSVGMDSIHTF
>TRBJ1-2|NA|NA|TRBV6-1
TGTGCCAGCAGCGACTCAGGGCAGGTCTATGGCTACACCTTC
CASSDSGQVYGYTF
>TRBJ2-4|once|NA|TRBV4-1
TGCGCCAGCAGCCAGCCGCGGGACCAAAACATTCAGTACTTC
CASSQPRDQNIQYF
>TRBJ1-2|NA|TRBD1|TRBV18
TGTGCCAGCTCAGCCGGGACAGCTCATTCTGCTGGCTACACCTTC
CASSAGTAHSAGYTF
>TRBJ2-7|NA|TRBD1|TRBV2
TGTGCCAGCCTCCGGGACAGTTCCTCCGAGCAGTACTTC
CASLRDSSSEQYF
>TRBJ1-1|NA|TRBD1|TRBV11-3
TGTGCCAGCAGCCACACCGGGACAGGGATCTTT
CASSHTGTGIF
>TRBJ2-3|NA|NA|TRBV19
TGTGCCAGTAGTAGTCTAATGGCGGGCTTGGCAAATACGCAGTATTTT
CASSSLMAGLANTQYF
>TRBJ1-5|NA|NA|TRBV25-1
TGTGCCAGCAGTGAACAGGGGCAAGGTTATAGCAATCAGCCCCAGCATTTT
CASSEQGQGYSNQPQHF
>TRBJ2-3|NA|NA|TRBV10-3
TGTGCCACAGAGTTAGGGGGATCAGATACGCAGTATTTT
CATELGGSDTQYF
>TRBJ2-1|NA|TRBD2|TRBV6-9
TGTGCCAGCAGGCCCTCTCATTTGACTAGCGGGACAGAGACTGAGCAGTTCTTC
CASRPSHLTSGTETEQFF
>TRBJ2-2|NA|NA|TRBV4-3
TGCGCCAGCAGCCAAGATCTTCGACCCGGGGAGCTGTTTTTT
CASSQDLRPGELFF
>TRBJ2-2|NA|NA|TRBV6-1
TGTGCCAGCAGTGAACAGACAATGAACACCGGGGAGCTGTTTTTT
CASSEQTMNTGELFF
>TRBJ1-4|NA|TRBD1|TRBV6-5
TGTGCCAGCAGTTACTCGAGACAGGGATCAAAAGAAAAACTGTTTTTT
CASSYSRQGSKEKLFF
>TRBJ1-1|few|NA|TRBV6-4
TGTGCCAGCAGGAAGGAGGGGGGCATGAACACTGAAGCTTTCTTT
CASRKEGGMNTEAFF
>TRBJ2-7|NA|TRBD1|TRBV27
TGTGCCAGCAGTTTCCTGCCGGGACAGGGATATTACGAGCAGTACTTC
CASSFLPGQGYYEQYF
>TRBJ1-5|NA|NA|TRBV27
TGTGCCAGCAGTTTGGGTACAATAGGGAACAATCAGCCCCAGCATTTT
CASSLGTIGNNQPQHF
>TRBJ1-1|NA|NA|TRBV5-1
TGCGCCAGCAGCCGTGGGCAGAGCATAAACGAAGCTTTCTTT
CASSRGQSINEAFF
>TRBJ1-1|NA|NA|TRBV6-6
TGTGCCAGCAGCCCCCCCTCTACAACCGAAGCTTTCTTT
CASSPPSTTEAFF
>TRBJ2-5|NA|NA|TRBV6-5
TGTGCCACCGCCCCCGGGGGAGAGACCCAGTACTTC
CATAPGGETQYF
>TRBJ2-7|NA|NA|TRBV30
TGTGCCTGGAGTTTCGGCGGGACCTCCTACGAGCAGTACTTC
CAWSFGGTSYEQYF
>TRBJ2-7|NA|TRBD2|TRBV7-9
TGTGCCAGCAGCCAAGATTTGCGGGGGGGAAACGAGCAGTACTTC
CASSQDLRGGNEQYF
>TRBJ2-7|NA|NA|TRBV2
TGTGCCACCGGGGACGGACCCTACGAGCAGTACTTC
CATGDGPYEQYF
>TRBJ2-7|NA|TRBD2|TRBV7-6
TGTGCCAGCACCTTGGGAAGCGGGAGCTCCTACGAGCAGTACTTC
CASTLGSGSSYEQYF
>TRBJ2-2|NA|NA|TRBV6-5
TGTGCCAGCTCCCCAGGAGGGGGCGGGGAGCTGTTTTTT
CASSPGGGGELFF
>TRBJ1-1|NA|NA|TRBV5-1
TGCGCCAGCAGCCGGGACAACACTGAAGCTTTCTTT
CASSRDNTEAFF
>TRBJ1-2|NA|TRBD1|TRBV5-1
TGCGCCAGCAGCTATTCGGGACAGACTTCATTTGGCTACACCTTC
CASSYSGQTSFGYTF
>TRBJ2-2|NA|TRBD2|TRBV5-1
TGCGCCAGCAGCAACCTAGCGGGTGGCACCGGGGAGCTGTTTTTT
CASSNLAGGTGELFF
>TRBJ2-5|NA|NA|TRBV7-8
TGTGCCAGCAGCACCAACTCTGGGCCGCAGTACTTC
CASSTNSGPQYF
>TRBJ1-5|NA|NA|TRBV5-6
TGTGCCAGCAGCGCGGGACCAAATAGCAATCAGCCCCAGCATTTT
CASSAGPNSNQPQHF
>TRBJ2-1|few|NA|TRBV13
TGTGCCAGCAGCTTATCCGAGGGAGAGGACTACAATGAGCAGTTCTTC
CASSLSEGEDYNEQFF
>TRBJ1-1|NA|NA|TRBV30
TGTGCCTGGAGCTTAGGGGGGGCTGGAATTCATCGTGAAGCTTTCTTT
CAWSLGGAGIHREAFF
>TRBJ1-1|NA|NA|TRBV5-6
TGTGCCAGCAGCTTCGATATAGGGGAGTACACTGAAGCTTTCTTT
CASSFDIGEYTEAFF
>TRBJ2-5|few|NA|TRBV10-3
TGTGCCATCAGTAGGGGGGCCCAAGAGACCCAGTACTTC
CAISRGAQETQYF
>TRBJ1-4|NA|NA|TRBV18
TGTGCCAGCTCACCACAACAGGGCCAAATGAAGAAACTGTTTTTT
CASSPQQGQMKKLFF